This passage covers 8 T cell receptor beta chains from one sample sequenced in a study of OX40 agonist ivuxolimab in advanced cancers. This table comes from immunoSEQ multiplex PCR, and its TCRdb copy is limited to in-frame clones, with some not included. Of about 76,000 clones in the sample, 70% to 90% are singletons; the top ten hold 2.5%. Sequences were derived from CD4+ or CD8+ T cells sorted from blood, sampled in a trial of the OX40 agonist ivuxolimab. Every receptor here comes from an adult with an advanced solid tumor such as melanoma, head and neck, liver or kidney cancer.

V is TRBV6-5 and J is TRBJ2-5; 7 bases are shared with TRBD1. This CDR3 has 13 amino acids. Germline values: CDR1 MNHEY, CDR2 SVGAGI. V was pared by 5 bases and J by 4 bases, with 4 bases of the junction left unmatched. CDR3 DNA: TGTGCCAGCAGTCGACAGGGAAGAGAGACCCAGTACTTC. This translates into CASSRQGRETQYF.

This chain joins TRBV28 and TRBJ2-7; 9 bases are shared with TRBD2. V gave up 10 bases and J gave up 2 bases; unmatched junction bases: 6. The CDR3 covers 13 residues. Germline V CDR1 and CDR2: MDHEN, SYDVKM. For the CDR3, the DNA is TGTGCCACCTTAGCGGGGGCGACCTACGAGCAGTACTTC. Translated: CATLAGATYEQYF.

This chain uses TRBV19 with TRBJ2-5; 8 bases fit TRBD1. Trimming took 7 bases from V and 5 from J; bases not matched to a gene: 9. Germline loops: CDR1 LNHDA, CDR2 SQIVND (reference sequence). CDR3 length: 14 amino acids. The CDR3 nucleotides read TGTGCCAGTAACCCTGGACAGGGTTGGGAGACCCAGTACTTC. Translating gives CASNPGQGWETQYF.

The J gene is TRBJ1-2, the V gene TRBV4-3, with 12 bases identical to TRBD1. Looked up from germline, CDR1 is LGHNA and CDR2 is YSLEER. The CDR3 sequence is 14 residues long. Trimming took 7 bases from V and 7 from J; bases not matched to a gene: 7. CDR3 sequence (DNA): TGCGCCAGCAACCCGGGACAGGGGGCAGGTGGCTACACCTTC. This encodes CASNPGQGAGGYTF.

V is TRBV5-1 and J is TRBJ1-5; perhaps TRBD1 as D (5 bases). The CDR3 runs to 17 residues. V lost 0 bases, J lost 1 base, and 14 bases lay in between. Germline CDR1 SGHRS, CDR2 YFSETQ. CDR3 nucleotides: TGCGCCAGCAGCTTGGGCCTGCCTCGGGACAGCAATCAGCCCCAGCATTTT. It translates to CASSLGLPRDSNQPQHF.

This rearrangement joins TRBV6-5 to TRBJ1-6, with D hard to call. Germline values: CDR1 MNHEY, CDR2 SVGAGI. V gave up 0 bases and J gave up 9 bases, with 3 bases separating them. CDR3 length equals 12 residues. The chain's CDR3 is CASSYSSSPLHF. The CDR3 nucleotides read TGTGCCAGCAGTTACTCGAGTTCACCCCTCCACTTT.

CDR3 sequence (DNA): TGTGCCAGCAGCGATTCGGGTGAAAAACTGTTTTTT. Translated: CASSDSGEKLFF. V is TRBV6-6 and J is TRBJ1-4; no reliable D call. V was pared by 6 bases and J by 7 bases, with 9 bases between. The CDR3 spans 12 residues. Germline loops: CDR1 MNHNY, CDR2 SVGAGI (reference sequence).

The chain joins TRBV7-2 to TRBJ2-1; 13 bases map to TRBD2. The CDR3 is 17 residues long. The ends lost 5 bases at V and 8 bases at J; junction bases unmatched: 12. The germline gives CDR1 SGHTA, CDR2 FQGNSA. CDR3 amino acids: CASSPRVLAGGRDEQFF. The CDR3 DNA is TGTGCCAGCAGCCCGAGGGTACTAGCGGGGGGGCGGGATGAGCAGTTCTTC.